The 25 T cell receptor beta chains in this list originate from one sample, sequenced in a study of cytomegalovirus exposure and HLA in healthy donors. The PCR ran on 60 Vbeta and 13 Jbeta primers. TCRdb's copy holds only in-frame clones and misses some; the assay was immunoSEQ multiplex PCR. Seen here are tens of thousands of clones, around 62% observed once, and the top ten hold roughly 10%. What was sequenced was PBMCs. These receptors all stem from a human donor in good health.

The rearrangement joins TRBV5-1 to TRBJ2-1; D is undetermined. Per germline, CDR1 SGHRS and CDR2 YFSETQ. The V end was cut by 0 bases, the J end by 9 bases, with 10 bases between. The CDR3 has 13 amino acids. The CDR3 spells CASSLVVASEQFF. CDR3 bases: TGCGCCAGCAGCTTGGTCGTCGCTAGTGAGCAGTTCTTC.

The genes are TRBV6-5 and TRBJ1-1; perhaps TRBD1 as D (5 bases). The CDR3 totals 14 residues. Germline values: CDR1 MNHEY, CDR2 SVGAGI. V lost 3 bases and J lost 1, with 9 bases in between. DNA for the CDR3: TGTGCCAGCAGTTATCCAGGGTCGAACACTGAAGCTTTCTTT. Encoded protein: CASSYPGSNTEAFF.

The gene calls are TRBV6-6 and TRBJ1-1; possible D gene TRBD1, 6 bases. Germline loops: CDR1 MNHNY, CDR2 SVGAGI (reference sequence). With 9 bases removed from V and 3 bases from J, the gap between germline ends came to 20 bases. CDR3 length equals 15 residues. CDR3 sequence: CASQQGGGADTEAFF. CDR3 DNA: TGTGCCAGTCAACAGGGAGGGGGAGCGGACACTGAAGCTTTCTTT.

The V call is TRBV30, the J call TRBJ1-2, with 7 positions matching TRBD1. The CDR3 runs to 11 residues. The germline CDR1 and CDR2 sequences are GTSNPN and SVGIG (reference sequence). With V trimmed by 7 bases and J by 8 bases, 7 bases remained unmatched. CDR3 in DNA: TGTGCCTCGGGACAGCTAATCGGCTACACCTTC. Residues: CASGQLIGYTF.

This clone was picked up a small number of times. V usage is TRBV25-1 and J usage is TRBJ1-4; 8 bases are shared with TRBD1. The CDR3 has 16 amino acids. Germline CDR1 MGHDK, CDR2 SYGVNS. V shed 4 bases, J shed 6 bases, and the junction held 10 bases outside the gene matches. This CDR3 is CASSVMQGASDEKLFF. In nucleotides, the CDR3 is TGTGCCAGCAGTGTTATGCAGGGGGCTAGTGATGAAAAACTGTTTTTT.

This clone showed up just a few times. The V call is TRBV5-6, the J call TRBJ2-2; maybe TRBD2 (6 bases). Germline V gene data show CDR1 as SGHDT and CDR2 as YYEEEE. This CDR3 has 16 amino acids. V lost 0 bases and J 6 bases, leaving 15 bases between the germline ends. The CDR3 reads CASSLDGRQVAGELFF. CDR3 bases: TGTGCCAGCAGCTTGGATGGGAGGCAAGTGGCCGGGGAGCTGTTTTTT.

The V and J genes are TRBV19 and TRBJ1-5; 10 bases are a match to TRBD1. The germline gives CDR1 LNHDA, CDR2 SQIVND (reference sequence). After removal of 6 bases from V and 6 bases from J, the junction contained 8 bases not matched to a gene. This CDR3 region has 15 residues. The CDR3 region has the DNA TGTGCCAGTAGCCTCAGGACAGGGGGGGTTCAGCCCCAGCATTTT. Translating it yields CASSLRTGGVQPQHF.

This clone was seen only a few times. Other DNA sequences of this sample code for an identical CDR3. CDR3 in amino acids: CAISASSVSTDTQYF. CDR3 nucleotide sequence: TGTGCCATCAGCGCCTCGTCGGTCAGCACAGATACGCAGTATTTT. This chain connects TRBV10-3 to TRBJ2-3; D gene unclear. Trimming left V 6 bases short and J 0 bases short, with 13 bases between. This CDR3 is built from 15 residues. Germline V gene sequence: CDR1 ENHRY, CDR2 SYGVKD.

The rearrangement uses TRBV30 and TRBJ2-7, with 9 bases lining up with TRBD1. The CDR3 is made up of 15 amino acids. The germline CDR1 and CDR2 sequences are GTSNPN and SVGIG (reference sequence). The trim removed 3 bases at V and 3 bases at J, leaving 9 bases unmatched. The CDR3, as DNA: TGTGCCTGGAGCCGAACAGGGGGCCCTAACTACGAGCAGTACTTC. It encodes CAWSRTGGPNYEQYF.

The V call is TRBV5-1, the J call TRBJ2-3; tentatively, D is TRBD2 (5 bases). V was pared by 5 bases and J by 0 bases, with 10 bases between. CDR1 and CDR2 (germline): SGHRS, YFSETQ. The CDR3 is 14 residues long. This chain's CDR3 is CASRPGSSTDTQYF. The CDR3 DNA sequence: TGCGCCAGCAGACCGGGATCAAGCACAGATACGCAGTATTTT.

This clone came up a few times. This chain connects TRBV5-1 to TRBJ1-3; possible D gene TRBD1, 6 bases. The CDR3 runs 15 residues. The V end was cut by 2 bases, the J end by 4 bases, with 13 bases between. Germline CDR1 SGHRS, CDR2 YFSETQ. The CDR3 spells CASSFWGHDGNTIYF. The CDR3 DNA follows: TGCGCCAGCAGCTTCTGGGGGCATGACGGAAACACCATATATTTT. Together with reference TRBV5-1 and TRBJ1-3, the CDR3 gives the full variable domain: KAGVTQTPRYLIKTRGQQVTLSCSPISGHRSVSWYQQTPGQGLQFLFEYFSETQRNKGNFPGRFSGRQFSNSRSEMNVSTLELGDSALYLCASSFWGHDGNTIYFGEGSWLTVV.

The chain combines TRBV18 with TRBJ2-5, with D tentatively TRBD1 (6 bases). V gave up 5 bases and J gave up 6 bases, with 13 bases separating them. The CDR3 sequence is 13 residues long. Per the germline V gene, CDR1 is KGHSH and CDR2 is LQKENI. CDR3 in amino acids: CASSLYRDQTQYF. For the CDR3, the DNA is TGTGCCAGCTCATTGTACAGGGATCAGACCCAGTACTTC.

The chain employs TRBV14 and TRBJ1-6, with a tentative D call TRBD1 (6 bases). The germline CDR1 and CDR2 sequences are SGHDN and FVKESK. Trimming pared 7 bases from V and 9 bases from J, leaving 13 bases between. This CDR3 has 13 residues. This CDR3 is CASKSRGVSPLHF. The DNA for the CDR3 is TGTGCCAGCAAGAGCAGGGGTGTTTCACCCCTCCACTTT.

The V and J genes are TRBV2 and TRBJ2-3; 9 bases map to TRBD2. V lost 6 bases and J lost 2; bases outside the gene matches: 9. Germline values: CDR1 SNHLY, CDR2 FYNNEI. CDR3 size: 16 residues. The CDR3, as DNA: TGTGCCAGCAGCCCATTTAGCGGGGGTAACACAGATACGCAGTATTTT. It specifies CASSPFSGGNTDTQYF.

The chain has TRBV30 and TRBJ1-1, with D maybe TRBD1 (5 bases). Germline CDR1 reads GTSNPN; CDR2 reads SVGIG (reference sequence). V was cut by 6 bases and J by 3 bases, with 8 bases left in between. The CDR3 is 11 amino acids. Written as DNA, the CDR3 is TGTGCCTGTGCAGGGTACACTGAAGCTTTCTTT. It specifies CACAGYTEAFF.

The V and J genes are TRBV18 and TRBJ1-1, with a possible D match to TRBD1 (5 bases). The CDR3 runs to 13 residues. Germline loops: CDR1 KGHSH, CDR2 LQKENI. Trimming removed 3 bases at V and 6 bases at J, with 11 bases between. The CDR3, as DNA: TGTGCCAGCTCACCGGCAGGAGGGGCTGAAGCTTTCTTT. Protein sequence: CASSPAGGAEAFF. The whole variable domain, remainder taken from reference TRBV18 and TRBJ1-1, is NAGVMQNPRHLVRRRGQEARLRCSPMKGHSHVYWYRQLPEEGLKFMVYLQKENIIDESGMPKERFSAEFPKEGPSILRIQQVVRGDSAAYFCASSPAGGAEAFFGQGTRLTVV.

This clone came up a few times. Compared with germline, one end of the junction differs, possibly owing to a read error. The chain joins TRBV7-9 to TRBJ1-2; 8 bases fit TRBD1. The CDR3 spans 12 residues. Germline-derived CDR1 and CDR2 are SEHNR and FQNEAQ (reference sequence). CDR3 loop: CAILGTGPYSAF. CDR3 DNA: TGTGCCATACTCGGGACAGGTCCATATTCGGCCTTC.

CDR3 DNA sequence: TGCGCCAGCAGCCAAGCAGACAGGGGCGCGGTTTACGAGCAGTACTTC. It codes for CASSQADRGAVYEQYF. The chain has TRBV4-1 and TRBJ2-7; 8 positions match TRBD1. This CDR3 spans 16 amino acids. Germline V CDR1 and CDR2: MGHRA, YSYEKL. V trimming: 1 base; J trimming: 4 bases; junction bases outside the gene matches: 9.

In its sample, this clone was seen once. CDR3 residues: CASSTGYSNQPQHF. CDR3 nucleotide sequence: TGTGCCAGCAGCACAGGATATAGCAATCAGCCCCAGCATTTT. The chain couples TRBV9 to TRBJ1-5; possible D gene TRBD1, 5 bases. V was trimmed by 4 bases and J by 0 bases, leaving 8 bases between them. Per germline, CDR1 SGDLS and CDR2 YYNGEE. The CDR3 runs 14 residues.

The chain is built from TRBV27 and TRBJ2-1, with 7 positions matching TRBD2. CDR3 length: 15 amino acids. Trimming at V came to 7 bases and at J to 2 bases, leaving 8 bases not matched to a gene. CDR1 and CDR2 (germline): MNHEY, SMNVEV (reference sequence). CDR3 residues: CASTLGGGPYNEQFF. DNA for the CDR3: TGTGCCAGCACCTTGGGCGGGGGACCCTACAATGAGCAGTTCTTC.

V is TRBV10-3 and J is TRBJ1-4; tentatively, D is TRBD1 (5 bases). The CDR3 has 15 amino acids. Trimming took 3 bases from V and 6 from J, leaving 14 bases between them. Germline CDR1 is ENHRY and CDR2 is SYGVKD. The CDR3 nucleotides are TGTGCCATCAGTGATGAAGGCCAGGGCTATGAAAAACTGTTTTTT. Protein: CAISDEGQGYEKLFF.

The V gene is TRBV21-1, the J gene TRBJ1-2. TRBV21-1 is a pseudogene segment. The CDR3 loop spans 21 amino acids. CDR3 protein: CASSGFMGRWGCWGEKNGYTF. The CDR3 DNA sequence: TGTGCCAGCAGCGGCTTCATGGGGCGCTGGGGGTGTTGGGGGGAGAAGAATGGCTACACCTTC.

The chain uses TRBV7-2 and TRBJ2-5; D is unresolved. This CDR3 is built from 13 residues. Trimming cost V 3 bases and J 2 bases, with 7 bases left between them. Looked up from germline, CDR1 is SGHTA and CDR2 is FQGNSA. The CDR3: CASSFADQETQYF. The CDR3 DNA is TGTGCCAGCAGCTTTGCGGATCAAGAGACCCAGTACTTC.

This clone was counted a few times. This rearrangement joins TRBV9 to TRBJ2-1; D is unresolved. V was pared by 0 bases and J by 3 bases, with 4 bases between. The V gene's germline CDR1 is SGDLS and CDR2 YYNGEE. This CDR3 is 13 amino acids long. CDR3 region: CASSVGSYNEQFF. The CDR3 bases are TGTGCCAGCAGCGTAGGCAGCTACAATGAGCAGTTCTTC.

This sequence joins TRBV6-1 and TRBJ2-3, with D hard to call. There are 15 residues in the CDR3. Germline CDR1 MNHNS, CDR2 SASEGT. V lost 4 bases, J lost 0 bases, and 11 bases lay in between. This CDR3 reads CASSVAQRSTDTQYF. CDR3 bases: TGTGCCAGCAGTGTGGCACAACGCAGCACAGATACGCAGTATTTT.